These 27 T cell receptor beta chains were sequenced from one sample in a study of T cell changes during pregnancy in multiple sclerosis. The table came from immunoSEQ multiplex PCR; TCRdb's copy has only in-frame clones and leaves some out. The sample holds some 120,000 clones, around nine tenths seen once. Sequenced here: peripheral blood, sampled in the third trimester of pregnancy. These receptors originate from a female donor with multiple sclerosis, enrolled in a pregnancy study.

The CDR3 loop is CASSLNPTGGNQPQHF. The DNA of the CDR3 is TGTGCCAGCAGCTTAAACCCGACAGGGGGCAATCAGCCCCAGCATTTT. The chain links TRBV7-2 to TRBJ1-5; 8 bases map to TRBD1. Losses at the gene ends were 2 bases for V and 2 bases for J; bases not matched to a gene: 5. Germline V lookup: CDR1 SGHTA, CDR2 FQGNSA. This CDR3 comprises 16 residues.

To note about this clone: The same CDR3 is also encoded by other DNA sequences in this sample. The chain couples TRBV15 to TRBJ2-7; D possibly corresponds to TRBD1 (7 bases). Germline V lookup: CDR1 LNHNV, CDR2 YYDKDF (reference sequence). The V gene lost 0 bases and the J gene lost 4 bases, with 10 bases spanning the gap. The CDR3 is made up of 14 amino acids. In nucleotides, the CDR3 is TGTGCCACCAGCAGAGATCCAGGGGGGTACGAGCAGTACTTC. Residues: CATSRDPGGYEQYF.

V gene TRBV6-5 combines with J gene TRBJ2-3, with D possibly being TRBD1 (5 bases). V was shortened by 6 bases and J by 7 bases, with 20 bases between the two germline ends. Per germline, CDR1 MNHEY and CDR2 SVGAGI. This CDR3 has 15 residues. The DNA for the CDR3 is TGTGCCAGCAGCCAAGTAGGGGAATCCAAGCATACGCAGTATTTT. It translates to CASSQVGESKHTQYF.

The gene calls are TRBV5-6 and TRBJ1-5, with D possibly being TRBD1 (5 bases). The CDR3 covers 15 residues. V gave up 2 bases and J gave up 1 base, with 10 bases separating them. Germline values: CDR1 SGHDT, CDR2 YYEEEE. The DNA for the CDR3 is TGTGCCAGCAGCTTACGGGGGGGAAGCAATCAGCCCCAGCATTTT. Amino acid sequence: CASSLRGGSNQPQHF.

The chain is built from TRBV7-6 and TRBJ2-7, with D perhaps TRBD2 (6 bases). This CDR3 has 14 amino acids. CDR1 and CDR2 (germline): SGHVS, FNYEAQ. V shed 5 bases and J shed 2 bases, with 13 bases lying between them. The CDR3 coding sequence is TGTGCCAGCAGCGTGGGACTGGCTGCCTACGAGCAGTACTTC. Its protein is CASSVGLAAYEQYF. Filled out from reference TRBV7-6 and TRBJ2-7, the complete variable domain reads GAGVSQSPRYKVTKRGQDVALRCDPISGHVSLYWYRQALGQGPEFLTYFNYEAQQDKSGLPNDRFSAERPEGSISTLTIQRTEQRDSAMYRCASSVGLAAYEQYFGPGTRLTVT.

The rearrangement links TRBV7-2 to TRBJ1-1, with D tentatively TRBD1 (5 bases). V was pared by 6 bases and J by 0 bases, with 14 bases between. CDR1 is SGHTA, CDR2 FQGNSA, per germline. The CDR3 is 15 residues long. The CDR3 DNA follows: TGTGCCAGCAGAACCGGAGGGGTCATGAACACTGAAGCTTTCTTT. Its protein is CASRTGGVMNTEAFF.

The chain has TRBV2 and TRBJ2-5; the D gene is possibly TRBD1 (6 bases). V lost 6 bases and J 5 bases, leaving 19 bases between the germline ends. Germline V CDR1 and CDR2: SNHLY, FYNNEI. This CDR3 comprises 15 residues. As DNA, the CDR3 is TGTGCCAGCAGCGACCCTTCCCAGGGGCAGGAGACCCAGTACTTC. It is translated as CASSDPSQGQETQYF.

The V gene is TRBV10-3, the J gene TRBJ2-7, with 7 bases matching TRBD1. The ends lost 6 bases at V and 5 bases at J; junction bases unmatched: 7. The germline gives CDR1 ENHRY, CDR2 SYGVKD. The CDR3 has 13 amino acids. The CDR3 protein is CAISLGQPDEQYF. The CDR3 DNA reads TGTGCCATCAGCCTGGGACAGCCTGACGAGCAGTACTTC.

The chain recombines TRBV5-4 with TRBJ2-1, with 10 bases that match TRBD2. V shed 0 bases, J shed 6 bases, and the junction held 9 bases outside the gene matches. Germline CDR1 reads SGHNT; CDR2 reads YYREEE (reference sequence). The CDR3 extends over 17 amino acids. This chain's CDR3 is CASSLEVAGGLTNEQFF. DNA of the CDR3: TGTGCCAGCAGCTTGGAGGTAGCGGGAGGCCTAACCAATGAGCAGTTCTTC.

This sequence joins TRBV5-1 and TRBJ2-1; no firm D call. Germline V CDR1 and CDR2: SGHRS, YFSETQ. The germline V and J ends were trimmed by 1 base and 0 bases, with 11 bases remaining between them. The length of the CDR3 is 16 residues. This chain's CDR3 is CASSLTAPSSYNEQFF. The CDR3 DNA is TGCGCCAGCAGCTTGACAGCTCCGAGCTCCTACAATGAGCAGTTCTTC.

This clone has more than one count but fewer than ten. V is TRBV7-6 and J is TRBJ1-1; D may be TRBD1 (6 bases). The CDR3 is 14 residues long. CDR1 and CDR2 (germline): SGHVS, FNYEAQ. V gave up 1 base and J gave up 3 bases, with 9 bases separating them. The DNA of the CDR3 is TGTGCCAGCAGCTTAGTCAGGGGTGACACTGAAGCTTTCTTT. This gives the protein CASSLVRGDTEAFF.

The V and J genes are TRBV6-1 and TRBJ2-5; D gene uncertain. This CDR3 spans 15 amino acids. Trimming stripped 4 bases from V and 1 base from J, with 13 bases between. CDR1 and CDR2 (germline): MNHNS, SASEGT. CDR3 nucleotide sequence: TGTGCCAGCAGTGCACCTTCCGGGTCCCAAGAGACCCAGTACTTC. This codes for CASSAPSGSQETQYF.

This chain uses TRBV19 with TRBJ1-2; D gene ambiguous. V was cut by 3 bases and J by 8 bases, with 10 bases left in between. The CDR3 runs 12 residues. The germline V gene has CDR1 LNHDA and CDR2 SQIVND (reference sequence). CDR3 sequence: CASSIGGRGYTF. In DNA form, the CDR3 reads TGTGCCAGTAGTATCGGTGGGCGCGGCTACACCTTC.

This chain joins TRBV6-1 and TRBJ2-3, with TRBD1 identical over 9 bases. With V trimmed by 11 bases and J by 3 bases, 9 bases remained unmatched. The germline V gene encodes CDR1 MNHNS and CDR2 SASEGT. This CDR3 is built from 14 residues. CDR3 protein: CAGGDRDGTDTQYF. The CDR3 coding sequence is TGTGCCGGGGGGGACAGGGATGGTACAGATACGCAGTATTTT.

This sequence joins TRBV9 and TRBJ2-7; 9 bases align to TRBD1. Trimming took 0 bases from V and 6 from J; bases not matched to a gene: 7. The CDR3 loop spans 15 amino acids. CDR1 SGDLS and CDR2 YYNGEE come from the germline V gene. The CDR3 nucleotides are TGTGCCAGCAGCGTAGGGGGACAGGGAAGGAGCGAGCAGTACTTC. Encoded protein: CASSVGGQGRSEQYF.

The chain employs TRBV9 and TRBJ2-2; 8 bases align to TRBD1. CDR1 and CDR2 from the germline V gene are SGDLS and YYNGEE. V was clipped by 4 bases and J by 0 bases; unmatched bases: 2. This CDR3 spans 15 amino acids. The DNA of the CDR3 is TGTGCCAGCAGCCAACAGGGGGCGAACACCGGGGAGCTGTTTTTT. Protein product: CASSQQGANTGELFF. The whole variable domain, filled in from reference TRBV9 and TRBJ2-2, reads DSGVTQTPKHLITATGQRVTLRCSPRSGDLSVYWYQQSLDQGLQFLIQYYNGEERAKGNILERFSAQQFPDLHSELNLSSLELGDSALYFCASSQQGANTGELFFGEGSRLTVL.

The chain joins TRBV9 to TRBJ2-6; 7 nucleotides align to TRBD1. Germline values: CDR1 SGDLS, CDR2 YYNGEE. J was trimmed by 2 bases and V by 5 bases; bases with no gene match: 4. The CDR3 loop spans 15 amino acids. The CDR3 protein is CASSLTGTGANVLTF. Here the CDR3 DNA reads TGTGCCAGCAGTTTGACAGGGACTGGGGCCAACGTCCTGACTTTC.

The genes are TRBV25-1 and TRBJ2-7; a weak D match, TRBD1 (6 bases). The V gene lost 6 bases and the J gene lost 2 bases, with 11 bases spanning the gap. CDR3 length: 13 amino acids. Looked up from germline, CDR1 is MGHDK and CDR2 is SYGVNS. As DNA, the CDR3 is TGTGCCAGCAGGGTAACAGGGACCTACGAGCAGTACTTC. It translates to CASRVTGTYEQYF.

V is TRBV5-1 and J is TRBJ2-1; 9 nucleotides align to TRBD1. CDR1 and CDR2 (germline): SGHRS, YFSETQ. The CDR3 loop spans 15 amino acids. Trimming at V came to 7 bases and at J to 5 bases, leaving 10 bases not matched to a gene. CDR3 region: CASLKSRDRDNEQFF. CDR3 nucleotide sequence: TGCGCCAGCCTAAAATCCCGGGACAGGGACAATGAGCAGTTCTTC.

This chain connects TRBV27 to TRBJ2-7, with a weak D call TRBD1 (6 bases). Germline assignment: CDR1 MNHEY and CDR2 SMNVEV (reference sequence). Trimming cost V 5 bases and J 1 base, with 12 bases left between them. This CDR3 region has 14 residues. The CDR3 protein is CASSGRQESYEQYF. Here the CDR3 DNA reads TGTGCCAGCAGTGGCAGACAGGAATCCTACGAGCAGTACTTC.

The V gene is TRBV5-1, the J gene TRBJ2-7; TRBD1 agrees at 7 bases. Trimming cost V 2 bases and J 5 bases; bases outside gene matches: 7. Germline assignment: CDR1 SGHRS and CDR2 YFSETQ. The length of the CDR3 is 14 residues. The CDR3 sequence is CASSLGQEIDEQYF. The CDR3 region has the DNA TGCGCCAGCAGCTTAGGACAGGAGATCGACGAGCAGTACTTC.

This clone was observed a single time. The genes are TRBV19 and TRBJ2-2, with TRBD1 matching 8 bases. CDR3 length equals 16 residues. The germline CDR1 and CDR2 sequences are LNHDA and SQIVND (reference sequence). After removal of 5 bases from V and 5 bases from J, the junction contained 10 bases not matched to a gene. Here the CDR3 reads CASSSPPGTGTGELFF. CDR3 coding DNA: TGTGCCAGTAGTTCACCCCCCGGGACAGGAACCGGGGAGCTGTTTTTT.

The V call is TRBV28, the J call TRBJ2-5, with TRBD2 matching 7 bases. CDR3 size: 18 residues. With 4 bases clipped from V and 4 bases from J, the junction kept 18 bases outside the gene matches. Germline CDR1 and CDR2: MDHEN and SYDVKM. In DNA form, the CDR3 reads TGTGCCAGCAGTTGGACCCGAATAACGGGCAGGGAGGGAGAGACCCAGTACTTC. This translates into CASSWTRITGREGETQYF.

This rearrangement joins TRBV9 to TRBJ1-2; D possibly corresponds to TRBD1 (5 bases). CDR1 and CDR2 from the germline V gene are SGDLS and YYNGEE. The germline V and J ends were trimmed by 1 base and 4 bases, with 14 bases remaining between them. The CDR3 has 15 amino acids. Here the CDR3 DNA reads TGTGCCAGCAGCGTATATCTTGACAGCTCCTATGGCTACACCTTC. Translation: CASSVYLDSSYGYTF.

The chain carries TRBV9 and TRBJ2-1; TRBD2 matches 13 bases. This CDR3 comprises 18 residues. V shed 4 bases, J shed 6 bases, and the junction held 13 bases outside the gene matches. Germline CDR1 is SGDLS and CDR2 is YYNGEE. CDR3 nucleotide sequence: TGTGCCAGCAGCATGCCTCAGAGGGGACTAGCGGGAAGCAATGAGCAGTTCTTC. Translating it yields CASSMPQRGLAGSNEQFF. Supplemented by reference TRBV9 and TRBJ2-1, the full variable domain reads DSGVTQTPKHLITATGQRVTLRCSPRSGDLSVYWYQQSLDQGLQFLIQYYNGEERAKGNILERFSAQQFPDLHSELNLSSLELGDSALYFCASSMPQRGLAGSNEQFFGPGTRLTVL.

This clone is a singleton in its sample. This chain links TRBV5-4 with TRBJ1-2, with D hard to call. Germline lookup yields CDR1 SGHNT and CDR2 YYREEE (reference sequence). V was cut by 4 bases and J by 2 bases, with 12 bases left in between. There are 14 residues in the CDR3. The CDR3 DNA reads as TGTGCCAGCAGCCGGCGCGGGTCGAACTATGGCTACACCTTC. This sequence encodes CASSRRGSNYGYTF.

V gene TRBV9 combines with J gene TRBJ2-7, with D perhaps matching TRBD1 (6 bases). Trimming took off 3 bases at V and 6 bases at J, with 10 bases between the two ends. CDR1 and CDR2 from the germline V gene are SGDLS and YYNGEE. CDR3 length: 12 residues. CDR3 protein: CASSATGTEQYF. The CDR3 DNA is TGTGCCAGCAGCGCCACAGGGACCGAGCAGTACTTC.